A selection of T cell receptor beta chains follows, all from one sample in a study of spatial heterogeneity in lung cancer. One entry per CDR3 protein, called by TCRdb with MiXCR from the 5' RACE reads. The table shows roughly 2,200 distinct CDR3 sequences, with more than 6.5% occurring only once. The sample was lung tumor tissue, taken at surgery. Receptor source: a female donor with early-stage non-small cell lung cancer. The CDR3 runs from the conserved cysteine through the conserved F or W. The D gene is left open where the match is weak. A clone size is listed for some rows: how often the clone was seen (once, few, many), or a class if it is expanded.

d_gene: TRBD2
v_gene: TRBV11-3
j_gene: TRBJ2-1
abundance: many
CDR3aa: CASSSRELGSYNEQFF
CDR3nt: TGTGCCAGCAGCTCGCGGGAGTTAGGTTCCTACAATGAGCAGTTCTTC

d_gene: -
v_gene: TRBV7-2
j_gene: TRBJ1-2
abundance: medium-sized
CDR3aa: CASTPTEGYGYTF
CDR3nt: TGTGCCAGCACCCCGACAGAAGGGTATGGCTACACCTTC

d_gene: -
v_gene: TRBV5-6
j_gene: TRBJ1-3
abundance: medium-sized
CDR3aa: CASSGGFSGNTIYF
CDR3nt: TGTGCCAGCAGCGGAGGATTTTCTGGAAACACCATATATTTT

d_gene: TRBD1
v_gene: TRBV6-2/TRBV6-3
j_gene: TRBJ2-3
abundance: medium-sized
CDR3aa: CASSQQGFYTDTQYF
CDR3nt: TGTGCCAGCAGCCAACAGGGGTTCTACACAGATACGCAGTATTTT

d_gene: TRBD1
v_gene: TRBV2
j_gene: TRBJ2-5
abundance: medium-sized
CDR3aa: CASSEALGGASETQYF
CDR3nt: TGTGCCAGCAGTGAAGCGCTAGGGGGCGCGTCGGAGACCCAGTACTTC

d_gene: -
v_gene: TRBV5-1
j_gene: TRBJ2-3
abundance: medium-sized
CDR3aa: CASSFGFRESTDTQYF
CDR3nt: TGCGCCAGCAGCTTCGGATTCAGGGAGAGCACAGATACGCAGTATTTT

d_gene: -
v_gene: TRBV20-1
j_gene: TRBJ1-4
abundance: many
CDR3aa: CSARDKRGLATNEKLFF
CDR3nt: TGCAGTGCTAGAGATAAGAGAGGGCTTGCAACTAATGAAAAACTGTTTTTT

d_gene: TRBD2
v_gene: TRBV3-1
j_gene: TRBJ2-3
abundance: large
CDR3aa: CASSPGGTDTQYF
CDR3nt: TGTGCCAGCAGCCCCGGGGGGACGGATACGCAGTATTTT

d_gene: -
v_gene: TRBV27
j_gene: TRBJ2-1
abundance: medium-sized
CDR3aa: CASSPTQSDEQFF
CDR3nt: TGTGCCAGCAGTCCGACTCAGAGCGATGAGCAGTTCTTC

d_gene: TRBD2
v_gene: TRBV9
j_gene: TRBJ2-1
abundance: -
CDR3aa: CASSVTPTSGQYNEQFF
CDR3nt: TGTGCCAGCAGCGTAACGCCGACTAGCGGACAATACAATGAGCAGTTCTTC

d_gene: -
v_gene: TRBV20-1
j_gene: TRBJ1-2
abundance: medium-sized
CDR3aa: CSGWDNSNYGYTF
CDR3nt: TGCAGTGGATGGGATAACTCGAACTATGGCTACACCTTC

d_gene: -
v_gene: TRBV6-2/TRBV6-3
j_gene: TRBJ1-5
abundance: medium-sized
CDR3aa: CASSDSVNQPQHF
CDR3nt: TGTGCCAGCAGCGACAGCGTCAATCAGCCCCAGCATTTT

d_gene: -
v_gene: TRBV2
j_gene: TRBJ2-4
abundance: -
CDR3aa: CASLRIGINIQYF
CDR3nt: TGTGCCAGCCTAAGAATAGGGATCAACATTCAGTACTTC

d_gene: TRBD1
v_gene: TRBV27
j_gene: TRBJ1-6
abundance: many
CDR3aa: CASSPRQGARSTLHF
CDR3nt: TGTGCCAGCAGTCCCCGACAGGGGGCGCGCTCGACCCTCCACTTT